The 28 T cell receptor beta chains below all came from one sample that was sequenced in a study of early T cells in non-severe SARS-CoV-2 infection. TCRdb recomputed calls from the 5' RACE reads with MiXCR, one row per CDR3 protein. The table lists 80,000 to 95,000 distinct CDR3 sequences, around 14% of them singletons. The sequencing sample was made of whole blood. Receptors originate from an adult who was a healthcare worker with PCR-confirmed SARS-CoV-2 infection or an uninfected control (not recorded which).

The CDR3 nucleotides read TGCGCCAGCAGCCAGTCGGCAGGGAACTATGGCTACACCTTC. Translating it yields CASSQSAGNYGYTF. The chain combines TRBV5-1 with TRBJ1-2; D is possibly TRBD1 (5 bases). Germline CDR1 SGHRS, CDR2 YFSETQ. This CDR3 is 14 amino acids long. The V gene lost 4 bases and the J gene lost 2 bases, with 12 bases spanning the gap.

This clonotype was found a few times. The chain employs TRBV5-6 and TRBJ1-1; D ambiguous. Germline V gene sequence: CDR1 SGHDT, CDR2 YYEEEE. The CDR3 runs 12 residues. Trimming left V 6 bases short and J 0 bases short, with 6 bases between. The CDR3 is CASTFLNTEAFF. The CDR3 DNA reads as TGTGCCAGCACCTTCCTGAACACTGAAGCTTTCTTT.

V gene TRBV20-1 combines with J gene TRBJ2-7; 7 nucleotides align to TRBD1. The CDR3 loop spans 17 amino acids. Germline lookup yields CDR1 DFQATT and CDR2 SNEGSKA (reference sequence). V was pared by 0 bases and J by 1 base, with 12 bases of the junction left unmatched. In DNA form, the CDR3 reads TGCAGTGCTAGAGATTTTCGAAAGGGGGCTATATCCTACGAGCAGTACTTC. Translated: CSARDFRKGAISYEQYF.

This clonotype was seen repeatedly, ten times or more. This rearrangement joins TRBV9 to TRBJ2-5; 7 bases fit TRBD2. CDR1 and CDR2 (germline): SGDLS, YYNGEE. Trimming took 6 bases from V and 6 from J; bases not matched to a gene: 14. The CDR3 is 15 amino acids. CDR3 amino acids: CASNRDGGSEKTQYF. The CDR3 DNA is TGTGCCAGCAACCGGGACGGGGGGAGTGAAAAGACCCAGTACTTC.

The chain recombines TRBV15 with TRBJ2-5; no definite D call. This CDR3 contains 14 residues. Germline-derived CDR1 and CDR2 are LNHNV and YYDKDF (reference sequence). Trimming shortened V by 5 bases and J by 5 bases, and 15 bases separated the two germline ends. CDR3 coding DNA: TGTGCCACCAGCGGTCGCCAGGTTCGCGAGACCCAGTACTTC. It specifies CATSGRQVRETQYF.

This clonotype was counted a few times. This sequence joins TRBV6-6 and TRBJ2-1; D tentatively reads TRBD1 or TRBD2 (5 bases each). The ends were cut back, 6 bases at V and 2 bases at J, with 20 bases in the middle. Germline loops: CDR1 MNHNY, CDR2 SVGAGI (reference sequence). The CDR3 has 17 amino acids. The CDR3 loop reads CASSSIRGADPYNEQFF. In DNA, the CDR3 is TGTGCCAGCAGCTCTATCCGGGGCGCTGACCCCTACAATGAGCAGTTCTTC.

This clonotype was seen only a few times. The rearrangement joins TRBV5-1 to TRBJ2-7; no firm D call. The ends were cut back, 1 base at V and 3 bases at J, with 8 bases in the middle. The CDR3 is 13 residues long. Looked up from germline, CDR1 is SGHRS and CDR2 is YFSETQ. As DNA, the CDR3 is TGCGCCAGCAGCTTGTTGCCAGACTACGAGCAGTACTTC. Protein sequence: CASSLLPDYEQYF.

This clonotype was seen more than once but under ten times. The CDR3 DNA is TGCAGCGTTGGGTCAGGGAGCTATGGCTACACCTTC. This sequence encodes CSVGSGSYGYTF. The rearrangement links TRBV29-1 to TRBJ1-2; a possible D gene is TRBD1 (5 bases). This CDR3 region has 12 residues. Trimming pared 4 bases from V and 4 bases from J, leaving 10 bases between. Germline CDR1 SQVTM, CDR2 ANQGSEA.

V and J are TRBV4-3 and TRBJ2-4; 11 bases map to TRBD1. The CDR3 spans 16 residues. The junction had 6 bases not matched to a gene; V was cut back by 0 bases and J by 8 bases. CDR1 is LGHNA, CDR2 YSLEER, per germline. In DNA, the CDR3 is TGCGCCAGCAGCCAAGACCGGACAGGGGGCGCTGACATTCAGTACTTC. Translated, it gives CASSQDRTGGADIQYF.

This chain links TRBV25-1 with TRBJ1-1; 8 nucleotides match TRBD1. CDR3 length equals 14 residues. V shed 3 bases and J 5 bases; nucleotides not matched to a gene: 5. Germline loops: CDR1 MGHDK, CDR2 SYGVNS. For the CDR3, the DNA is TGTGCCAGCAGTGAGTGGACAGGGAGGACTGAAGCTTTCTTT. Translated, it gives CASSEWTGRTEAFF.

The V gene is TRBV5-4, the J gene TRBJ1-1; D is undetermined. The V end was cut by 1 base, the J end by 5 bases, with 9 bases between. The germline gives CDR1 SGHNT, CDR2 YYREEE (reference sequence). This CDR3 contains 13 residues. The CDR3 DNA reads TGTGCCAGCAGCTTGTCCGTTGGGACTGAAGCTTTCTTT. Translating gives CASSLSVGTEAFF. Full variable domain (outside the CDR3, taken from reference TRBV5-4 and TRBJ1-1): ETGVTQSPTHLIKTRGQQVTLRCSSQSGHNTVSWYQQALGQGPQFIFQYYREEENGRGNFPPRFSGLQFPNYSSELNVNALELDDSALYLCASSLSVGTEAFFGQGTRLTVV.

This chain joins TRBV20-1 and TRBJ2-7, with D unresolved. Germline V lookup: CDR1 DFQATT, CDR2 SNEGSKA (reference sequence). V lost 0 bases and J 6 bases, leaving 12 bases between the germline ends. The CDR3 is 13 residues long. CDR3 in DNA: TGCAGTGCTAGAGACGAAAATCAGTTCGAGCAGTACTTC. Translating gives CSARDENQFEQYF.

A few counts support this clonotype. The DNA for the CDR3 is TGTGCCAGCAGTTACGATCCGAGGAACACCGGGGAGCTGTTTTTT. The encoded protein is CASSYDPRNTGELFF. The chain is built from TRBV6-2 or TRBV6-3 and TRBJ2-2; D gene unclear. The V end lost 2 bases, the J end lost 1 base, and 8 bases lay between the germline ends. The length of the CDR3 is 15 residues. Germline assignment: CDR1 MNHEY and CDR2 SVGEGT.

V and J are TRBV9 and TRBJ2-2; D uncertain. Germline V CDR1 and CDR2: SGDLS, YYNGEE. The germline V and J ends were trimmed by 4 bases and 10 bases, with 20 bases remaining between them. This CDR3 is 15 amino acids long. Written as DNA, the CDR3 is TGTGCCAGCAGCCCCTCACGGGCCCCAAGGGAGGAGCTGTTTTTT. Its translation is CASSPSRAPREELFF.

The chain combines TRBV6-6 with TRBJ2-2, with 8 bases fitting TRBD1. The CDR3 loop spans 16 amino acids. From germline, CDR1 is MNHNY and CDR2 SVGAGI (reference sequence). Trimming at V came to 7 bases and at J to 4 bases, leaving 11 bases not matched to a gene. The CDR3 region has the DNA TGTGCCAGCACCCCAGCAGGGGGCGCCCCCACCGGGGAGCTGTTTTTT. This gives the protein CASTPAGGAPTGELFF.

The CDR3 here is CASSFSSTRVYEQYF. In DNA form, the CDR3 reads TGTGCCAGCAGCTTCTCCAGTACTAGGGTGTACGAGCAGTACTTC. The chain recombines TRBV3-1 with TRBJ2-7, with D maybe TRBD2 (5 bases). The CDR3 runs 15 residues. V was pared by 5 bases and J by 4 bases, with 18 bases between. Per the germline V gene, CDR1 is LGHDT and CDR2 is YNNKEL (reference sequence).

This clonotype was counted ten times or more. The gene calls are TRBV29-1 and TRBJ2-6; D is undetermined. The CDR3 is made up of 14 amino acids. Trimming cost V 6 bases and J 0 bases, with 9 bases left between them. CDR1 and CDR2 (germline): SQVTM, ANQGSEA. The DNA of the CDR3 is TGCAGCGTCCAAGGCAGCTCTGGGGCCAACGTCCTGACTTTC. Translated, it gives CSVQGSSGANVLTF.

The chain is built from TRBV7-8 and TRBJ1-5; a possible D gene is TRBD1 (5 bases). Germline V gene lookup returns CDR1 SGHVS and CDR2 FQNEAQ. V shed 7 bases and J shed 6 bases, with 13 bases lying between them. The CDR3 is 13 amino acids. The CDR3 is CASNQGGAQPQHF. The CDR3, as DNA: TGTGCCAGCAATCAGGGAGGGGCTCAGCCCCAGCATTTT.

The V gene is TRBV11-3, the J gene TRBJ2-5; D possibly matches TRBD1 or TRBD2 (5 bases each). V lost 5 bases, J lost 6 bases, and 16 bases lay in between. CDR1 is SGHNT, CDR2 YENEEA, per germline. The CDR3 covers 14 residues. The CDR3 region has the DNA TGTGCCAGCAGCCCGGGGAGAGGGGAAAAGACCCAGTACTTC. This encodes CASSPGRGEKTQYF.

This clonotype was recorded a few times. The chain joins TRBV20-1 to TRBJ2-2, with 11 bases aligning to TRBD2. The CDR3 extends over 15 amino acids. The junction had 3 bases not matched to a gene; V was cut back by 3 bases and J by 3 bases. The V gene's germline CDR1 is DFQATT and CDR2 SNEGSKA (reference sequence). The CDR3: CSARTSGAYTGELFF. DNA of the CDR3: TGCAGTGCTAGGACTAGCGGGGCCTACACCGGGGAGCTGTTTTTT.

This clonotype occurred many times. V gene TRBV9 combines with J gene TRBJ2-2; D remains unclear. Trimming took 0 bases from V and 2 from J, leaving 8 bases between them. In germline, CDR1 is SGDLS, CDR2 YYNGEE. There are 15 residues in the CDR3. DNA of the CDR3: TGTGCCAGCAGCGTAGGTGACGGTAACACCGGGGAGCTGTTTTTT. Translated, it gives CASSVGDGNTGELFF. Looking up the rest from reference TRBV9 and TRBJ2-2 gives the full variable domain: DSGVTQTPKHLITATGQRVTLRCSPRSGDLSVYWYQQSLDQGLQFLIQYYNGEERAKGNILERFSAQQFPDLHSELNLSSLELGDSALYFCASSVGDGNTGELFFGEGSRLTVL.

J is TRBJ2-5 and V is TRBV3-1; D unclear. V was trimmed by 5 bases and J by 2 bases, leaving 12 bases between them. The CDR3 is 14 amino acids. CDR1 and CDR2 (germline): LGHDT, YNNKEL (reference sequence). CDR3 coding DNA: TGTGCCAGCAGCTTAACGCCTAGACAAGAGACCCAGTACTTC. Protein: CASSLTPRQETQYF.

V is TRBV5-1 and J is TRBJ2-7, with TRBD2 identical over 8 bases. The V gene end was trimmed by 4 bases and the J gene end by 0 bases; junction bases not matched to a gene: 3. Germline V CDR1 and CDR2: SGHRS, YFSETQ. The CDR3 loop spans 14 amino acids. CDR3 amino acids: CASSPGLASYEQYF. The CDR3 DNA sequence: TGCGCCAGCAGCCCCGGACTAGCCTCCTACGAGCAGTACTTC.

This clonotype has at least ten counts. This chain links TRBV11-2 with TRBJ2-3; unclear D gene. This CDR3 has 14 amino acids. V lost 0 bases and J 2 bases, leaving 6 bases between the germline ends. Looked up from germline, CDR1 is SGHAT and CDR2 is FQNNGV. CDR3 sequence (DNA): TGTGCCAGCAGCTTAGACCGCTTCACAGATACGCAGTATTTT. It specifies CASSLDRFTDTQYF.

In this sample, this clonotype turned up a few times. The chain links TRBV27 to TRBJ1-1, with D unclear. Germline V gene lookup returns CDR1 MNHEY and CDR2 SMNVEV (reference sequence). This CDR3 is 15 amino acids long. V lost 5 bases to trimming and J lost 1 base, with 14 bases between them. The DNA for the CDR3 is TGTGCCAGCAGTCCCCGGTATGAGAAGAACACTGAAGCTTTCTTT. Residues: CASSPRYEKNTEAFF.

This clonotype showed up just a few times. The chain carries TRBV28 and TRBJ1-2; D is uncertain. This CDR3 region has 14 residues. Germline CDR1 MDHEN, CDR2 SYDVKM. V lost 8 bases to trimming and J lost 2 bases, with 15 bases between them. The CDR3 DNA reads as TGTGCCAGCGGCGTACAGCAGACAAACTATGGCTACACCTTC. Translation: CASGVQQTNYGYTF.

This chain connects TRBV7-2 to TRBJ1-3; a weak D match, TRBD1 (6 bases). This CDR3 has 15 residues. Germline CDR1 is SGHTA and CDR2 is FQGNSA. V lost 4 bases to trimming and J lost 7 bases, with 17 bases between them. CDR3: CASSSNRASLNTIYF. DNA for the CDR3: TGTGCCAGCAGCTCAAACAGGGCTTCGTTGAACACCATATATTTT. Full variable domain (rest looked up from reference TRBV7-2 and TRBJ1-3): GAGVSQSPSNKVTEKGKDVELRCDPISGHTALYWYRQSLGQGLEFLIYFQGNSAPDKSGLPSDRFSAERTGGSVSTLTIQRTQQEDSAVYLCASSSNRASLNTIYFGEGSWLTVV.

Comment on this clonotype: At one of its ends the junction is not consistent with the germline gene, which may arise from a read error. V and J are TRBV3-1 and TRBJ1-6; 8 nucleotides agree with TRBD1. The CDR3 runs 15 residues. The germline V gene has CDR1 LGHDT and CDR2 YNNKEL (reference sequence). The CDR3 loop is CAGSRGQGGNSPLHF. The CDR3 DNA reads as TGTGCCGGCAGCCGAGGACAGGGAGGGAATTCACCCCTCCACTTT.